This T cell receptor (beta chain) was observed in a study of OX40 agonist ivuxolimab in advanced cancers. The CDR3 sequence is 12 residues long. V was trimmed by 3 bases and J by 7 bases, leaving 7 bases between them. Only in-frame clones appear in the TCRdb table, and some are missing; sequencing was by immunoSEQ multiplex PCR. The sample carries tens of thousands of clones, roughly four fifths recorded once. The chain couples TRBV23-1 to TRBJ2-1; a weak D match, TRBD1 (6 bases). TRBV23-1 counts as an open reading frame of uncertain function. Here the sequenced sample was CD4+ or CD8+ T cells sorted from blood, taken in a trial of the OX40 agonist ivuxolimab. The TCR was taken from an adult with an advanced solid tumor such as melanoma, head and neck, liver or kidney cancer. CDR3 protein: CASSQGTNEQFF. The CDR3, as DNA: TGCGCCAGCAGTCAGGGGACAAATGAGCAGTTCTTC.